This TCR beta chain was profiled in a study of cytomegalovirus exposure and HLA in healthy donors. Study at large: Caucasian-associated ancestry cluster membership applied to around 76% of nearly 400 genotyped donors. General observations from the study: Most TCRs appeared rarely, but some public TCRs recurred in many donors.

Both 60 Vbeta primers and 13 Jbeta primers went into the PCR. Generated by immunoSEQ multiplex PCR, the TCRdb table keeps only in-frame clones and is missing some. The sample lists approximately 170,000 clones, roughly 85% occurring once. Points on this clone: Its antigen is not identified.

This sequence was found in a boy aged 2 to 10 in good health and CMV-seronegative. Sequenced material: PBMCs.

This CDR3 is CASSFLAGRGADTQYF. Here the CDR3 DNA reads TGCGCCAGCAGCTTTCTAGCGGGAAGAGGGGCAGATACGCAGTATTTT. The rearrangement uses TRBV5-1 and TRBJ2-3, with 9 bases fitting TRBD2. Germline CDR1 SGHRS, CDR2 YFSETQ. This CDR3 has 16 residues. Trimming cost V 2 bases and J 4 bases; bases outside gene matches: 8.